Below are 31 T cell receptor beta chains sequenced from a single sample in a study of tumor and adjacent non-tumor tissue in lung cancer (dated by TCRdb to 2017 to 2018). RNA was isolated from bulk, unsorted tissue, and RNA quality was assessed with a NanoDrop ND-1000 and an Agilent 2100. Library prep was done by multiplex PCR. These reads were obtained on an Illumina HiSeq 2500. TCRbeta libraries were constructed through three rounds of nested PCR with primers (Table S4) according to protocols modified from ARM-PCR. Clones were called with MiXCR by TCRdb after fastp trimmed the public reads at Q25, and only in-frame beta chains were retained. Rows with a matching CDR3 protein are joined into one entry that keeps the most common DNA and genes. The sample contains roughly 70,000 distinct CDR3 sequences, roughly 72% of them found a single time. The top ten hold 28% of the sample. The sequenced sample was lung tumor tissue. The receptors come from a man in his fifties or sixties with non-small cell lung cancer.

This chain links TRBV29-1 with TRBJ1-1; D not resolved. The germline V gene encodes CDR1 SQVTM and CDR2 ANQGSEA. Trimming removed 5 bases at V and 7 bases at J, with 11 bases between. This CDR3 comprises 11 residues. The CDR3 DNA sequence: TGCAGCGTTACAGTTGGTGGTGAAGCTTTCTTT. Its translation: CSVTVGGEAFF.

As for this clonotype: No conserved phenylalanine or tryptophan ends this CDR3, so it is likely a read error. V is TRBV20-1 and J is TRBJ1-5; 8 nucleotides agree with TRBD1. J was trimmed by 7 bases and V by 3 bases; bases with no gene match: 11. The germline gives CDR1 DFQATT, CDR2 SNEGSKA (reference sequence). The CDR3 has 15 amino acids. As DNA, the CDR3 is TGCAGTGCTAGGGGCAGGGGGCGGATAAACCAGCCCCAGCATTTG. This translates into CSARGRGRINQPQHL.

By frequency in the sample, this clonotype is large. The chain carries TRBV11-3 and TRBJ2-5, with TRBD2 matching 9 bases. V dropped 5 bases and J dropped 5; count of bases not matched to a gene: 6. The CDR3 is 14 amino acids. CDR1 is SGHNT, CDR2 YENEEA, per germline. Written as DNA, the CDR3 is TGTGCCAGCAGCCCTAGCGGGGCCGGGGAGACCCAGTACTTC. Amino acid sequence: CASSPSGAGETQYF.

As concerns this clonotype: A clone one base away is much larger, so this may be a read error. The chain links TRBV11-1 to TRBJ2-7; 9 bases map to TRBD1. The CDR3 extends over 13 amino acids. Germline CDR1 is SGHAT and CDR2 is FQDESV (reference sequence). As DNA, the CDR3 is TGTGCCAGGAGCCCACAGGGGGCGGACGAGCGGTACTTC. Translated, it gives CARSPQGADERYF. The full variable domain, rest sourced from reference TRBV11-1 and TRBJ2-7, is EAEVAQSPRYKITEKSQAVAFWCDPISGHATLYWYRQILGQGPELLVQFQDESVVDDSQLPKDRFSAERLKGVDSTLKIQPAELGDSAMYLCARSPQGADERYFGPGTRLTVT.

The V gene is TRBV11-3, the J gene TRBJ2-1, with D possibly called TRBD1 or TRBD2 (7 bases each). The end of the DNA aligns better with TRBJ2-7, so the J call may be wrong. CDR3 length equals 14 residues. Per the germline V gene, CDR1 is SGHNT and CDR2 is YENEEA. The CDR3 loop is CVSSPGGEGNEQYF. The DNA of the CDR3 is TGTGTAAGCAGCCCAGGGGGGGAGGGCAATGAGCAGTACTTC.

This clonotype was seen a single time. No conserved phenylalanine or tryptophan ends this CDR3, so it is likely a read error. The V gene is TRBV29-1, the J gene TRBJ2-4, with TRBD1 matching 7 bases. V shed 0 bases and J 4 bases; nucleotides not matched to a gene: 3. The germline CDR1 and CDR2 sequences are SQVTM and ANQGSEA. The CDR3 runs to 14 residues. The CDR3 bases are TGCAGCGTTGAAGATGCGACAGGGAAAAACATTCAGTACTTG. It encodes CSVEDATGKNIQYL.

Concerning this clonotype itself: The junction departs from the called germline gene at one end, perhaps through a read error. The chain has TRBV10-3 and TRBJ2-6; the match to TRBD2 covers 16 bases. This CDR3 contains 20 residues. Germline V gene sequence: CDR1 ENHRY, CDR2 SYGVKD. This CDR3 is CPISEHGTSGRDSGANVLNF. In DNA form, the CDR3 reads TGTCCGATCAGTGAACATGGGACTAGCGGGAGGGACTCTGGGGCCAACGTCCTGAATTTC.

Note on this clonotype: An end of the junction does not agree with germline; a read error may underlie this. The CDR3 DNA follows: TGCAGTGCTAGAAATCCGGTGGGCAGCGGGCTGTGTGATATGCAGTATTTT. Amino acids: CSARNPVGSGLCDMQYF. The chain combines TRBV20-1 with TRBJ2-3; a possible D gene is TRBD2 (6 bases). The germline V gene encodes CDR1 DFQATT and CDR2 SNEGSKA (reference sequence). The CDR3 has 17 amino acids.

This clonotype was detected ten times or more. V usage is TRBV5-1 and J usage is TRBJ1-2; 7 positions agree with TRBD1. The CDR3 has 15 residues. Losses at the gene ends were 0 bases for V and 4 bases for J; bases not matched to a gene: 6. CDR1 SGHRS and CDR2 YFSETQ come from the germline V gene. The CDR3 region is CASSLDAGGSYGYTF. The CDR3 DNA reads as TGCGCCAGCAGCTTGGACGCAGGGGGTAGCTATGGCTACACCTTC.

Remarks on this clonotype: An end of the junction differs from the germline gene, which may be a read error. CDR3 amino acids: CSVSHRGRTYNELFF. In nucleotides, the CDR3 is TGCAGTGTTTCCCACCGCGGGAGAACCTACAATGAGCTGTTCTTC. This chain uses TRBV20-1 with TRBJ2-1; 7 nucleotides match TRBD2. The germline CDR1 and CDR2 sequences are DFQATT and SNEGSKA (reference sequence). This CDR3 comprises 15 residues.

Of note for this clonotype: The junction departs from the called germline gene at one end, perhaps through a read error. This sequence joins TRBV11-3 and TRBJ2-5, with 9 bases aligning to TRBD2. This CDR3 is built from 14 residues. CDR1 is SGHNT, CDR2 YENEEA, per germline. The CDR3 nucleotides read TGTACCAGCAGCCCTAGCGGGGCCGGGGAGACCCTGTTCTTC. Protein product: CTSSPSGAGETLFF.

This sequence joins TRBV10-3 and TRBJ1-2; weak D call: TRBD1 (5 bases). CDR1 and CDR2 (germline): ENHRY, SYGVKD. V gave up 7 bases and J gave up 2 bases, with 14 bases separating them. The CDR3 runs to 14 residues. The CDR3 bases are TGTGCCATCAACGATTCCGGGGGGAACTATGGCTACACCTTC. Translated: CAINDSGGNYGYTF.

This clonotype has just a few counts. An end of the junction does not agree with germline; a read error may underlie this. The V and J genes are TRBV20-1 and TRBJ2-4; D gene ambiguous. Germline CDR1 reads DFQATT; CDR2 reads SNEGSKA (reference sequence). The CDR3 runs 12 residues. CDR3 DNA: TGCAGTGCTAGAGGCCCGGAAAACGTTCAATACTTC. This translates into CSARGPENVQYF.

The rearrangement links TRBV2 to TRBJ2-1; the D gene is possibly TRBD1 (5 bases). The germline V gene has CDR1 SNHLY and CDR2 FYNNEI. Trimming pared 8 bases from V and 7 bases from J, leaving 21 bases between. CDR3 size: 15 residues. The CDR3 nucleotides read TGTGCCAGCCACCCCGCTGGCAGGGCTGGAAATGAGCAGTTCTTC. This gives the protein CASHPAGRAGNEQFF.

This clonotype was seen only a few times. A much larger clone is a single base away; this may be a read error. The chain links TRBV6-1 to TRBJ1-5; weak D call: TRBD1 (6 bases). The germline V gene encodes CDR1 MNHNS and CDR2 SASEGT. V gave up 10 bases and J gave up 7 bases, with 17 bases separating them. This CDR3 is built from 13 residues. Here the CDR3 DNA reads TGTGCCAACCGGACAGTTTTGGGGCAGCCCCAGCATTTT. Amino acid sequence: CANRTVLGQPQHF.

V and J are TRBV20-1 and TRBJ2-7; 8 nucleotides match TRBD2. Per germline, CDR1 DFQATT and CDR2 SNEGSKA (reference sequence). Trimming cost V 6 bases and J 3 bases; bases outside gene matches: 13. The CDR3 loop spans 15 amino acids. CDR3 bases: TGCAGTGCAATGAGACAAGCGGGAGCCTTCTACGAGCAGTACTTC. Protein sequence: CSAMRQAGAFYEQYF.

Concerning this clonotype: One end of the junction is discordant with germline, which a read error may explain. This chain uses TRBV11-1 with TRBJ2-3; D could derive from TRBD1 or TRBD2 (5 bases each). Germline V gene data show CDR1 as SGHAT and CDR2 as FQDESV (reference sequence). The CDR3 is 15 amino acids. CDR3 region: CASSPGAGFTYTQYF. In nucleotides, the CDR3 is TGTGCCAGCAGTCCCGGGGCAGGGTTCACATATACGCAATATTTT.

For this clonotype: A read error may account for a junction end that differs from germline. The chain couples TRBV29-1 to TRBJ2-2; unclear D gene. The CDR3 spans 14 residues. From germline, CDR1 is SQVTM and CDR2 ANQGSEA. CDR3 region: CGVELPTNTGELFF. In DNA form, the CDR3 reads TGCGGCGTTGAACTCCCCACGAACACCGGGGAGCTGTTTTTT.

With regard to this clonotype: The conserved phenylalanine or tryptophan normally closing the CDR3 is absent here, so this likely arose from a read error. This sequence joins TRBV6-5 and TRBJ1-1; a weak D match, TRBD1 (6 bases). This CDR3 is 15 amino acids long. Germline CDR1 reads MNHEY; CDR2 reads SVGAGI. This CDR3 reads CASCYSRRGGADAFV. DNA of the CDR3: TGTGCCAGCTGTTACTCCCGCAGGGGTGGGGCTGATGCTTTCGTT.

Points on this clonotype: Germline and junction disagree at one end, which may indicate a read error. This sequence joins TRBV6-1 and TRBJ1-1; possibly TRBD1 for D (6 bases). The germline V gene has CDR1 MNHNS and CDR2 SASEGT. There are 14 residues in the CDR3. The CDR3 here is CARKKGEWKIEALF. The CDR3 coding sequence is TGTGCCAGAAAAAAGGGGGAGTGGAAAATTGAAGCTTTATTT.

Turning to this clonotype: Sequence at one end of the junction differs from germline and may be a read error. This chain connects TRBV6-5 to TRBJ2-1; 10 bases fit TRBD2. CDR3 length: 15 amino acids. CDR1 MNHEY and CDR2 SVGAGI come from the germline V gene. This CDR3 is CASCYRGLAYNEKFF. CDR3 in DNA: TGTGCCAGCTGTTACCGGGGACTAGCGTATAATGAGAAGTTCTTC.

Worth noting for this clonotype: One end of the junction varies from germline; a read error may be responsible. The J gene is TRBJ1-5, the V gene TRBV11-2; D not resolved. CDR3 length: 13 amino acids. Germline lookup yields CDR1 SGHAT and CDR2 FQNNGV. CDR3 protein: CASSLDRGQSQLF. CDR3 nucleotide sequence: TGTGCCAGCAGCTTAGATCGGGGTCAATCCCAGCTTTTT.

Notes on this clonotype: An end of the junction does not agree with germline; a read error may underlie this. The chain links TRBV6-1 to TRBJ1-3; D possibly corresponds to TRBD1 (5 bases). Per germline, CDR1 MNHNS and CDR2 SASEGT. The CDR3 runs 14 residues. The DNA for the CDR3 is TGTGCCAGCAGTGACGACAGTGTTGGAAAGACCATATATTTT. This encodes CASSDDSVGKTIYF.

This clonotype was observed a handful of times. The chain is built from TRBV29-1 and TRBJ2-1; perhaps TRBD1 as D (6 bases). Deletions cut 3 bases from V and 12 bases from J, with 15 bases between. This CDR3 has 12 amino acids. CDR1 SQVTM and CDR2 ANQGSEA come from the germline V gene. CDR3 bases: TGCAGCGTTGACAGGCAGATCAGGGGGCAGTTCTTC. It encodes CSVDRQIRGQFF.

Concerning this clonotype: A much larger clone is a single base away; this may be a read error. The chain has TRBV28 and TRBJ2-7, with D perhaps matching TRBD1 or TRBD2 (7 bases each). Germline assignment: CDR1 MDHEN and CDR2 SYDVKM. This CDR3 has 15 residues. The CDR3 loop reads CTSRGRGEKSYEQYF. CDR3 coding DNA: TGTACCAGCAGGGGGAGGGGGGAAAAATCCTACGAGCAGTACTTC.

This clonotype was counted a single time. This is likely a read error, given that the CDR3 carries no conserved phenylalanine or tryptophan at its end. The V gene is TRBV20-1, the J gene TRBJ1-5, with D uncertain. Trimming cost V 0 bases and J 5 bases, with 11 bases left between them. Germline V gene data show CDR1 as DFQATT and CDR2 as SNEGSKA (reference sequence). The CDR3 is 14 amino acids. The CDR3 here is CSARDGQDHQPQHS. The CDR3 DNA sequence: TGCAGTGCTAGAGATGGGCAGGACCATCAGCCCCAGCATTCT.

Concerning this clonotype: The junction shows a germline mismatch at one end, possibly a read error. V usage is TRBV28 and J usage is TRBJ1-4, with 11 bases lining up with TRBD1. Germline V gives CDR1 MDHEN, CDR2 SYDVKM. CDR3 length: 16 amino acids. CDR3 in amino acids: CARGGQGVLTNEKLFF. DNA of the CDR3: TGTGCCAGAGGGGGACAGGGGGTGTTAACTAATGAAAAATTGTTTTTT.

The chain has TRBV11-1 and TRBJ1-1; no definite D call. CDR3 length: 13 amino acids. Germline V gene lookup returns CDR1 SGHAT and CDR2 FQDESV (reference sequence). Trimming removed 10 bases from V and 0 bases from J, with 12 bases in between. CDR3 DNA sequence: TGTGCCATCAACATACATGTGAACACTGAAGCTTTCTTT. It is translated as CAINIHVNTEAFF.

As for this clonotype: At one end the junction does not follow the germline gene, possibly because of a read error. The CDR3 protein is CASSLKGGNAEAFF. The CDR3 DNA reads as TGTGCCAGCTCACTAAAGGGGGGGAACGCTGAAGCTTTCTTT. This chain connects TRBV18 to TRBJ1-1; D is possibly TRBD1 (6 bases). This CDR3 has 14 amino acids. Germline CDR1 is KGHSH and CDR2 is LQKENI.

Concerning this clonotype itself: Possible read error: a much larger clone is one base away. The V call is TRBV5-4, the J call TRBJ1-2; D gene ambiguous. The CDR3 length is 11 residues. Per germline, CDR1 SGHNT and CDR2 YYREEE (reference sequence). V lost 0 bases, J lost 7 bases, and 4 bases lay in between. The CDR3 nucleotides read TGTGCCAGCAGCTTGGGGGCTGGCTACACCTTC. Translating it yields CASSLGAGYTF.

As regards this clonotype: Germline is not matched at one junction end, which may reflect a read error. V usage is TRBV20-1 and J usage is TRBJ2-3; 9 bases align to TRBD2. Germline CDR1 DFQATT, CDR2 SNEGSKA (reference sequence). The CDR3 spans 16 residues. The CDR3 coding sequence is TGTAGTGCTGAAGTCGCGGGAGGGCTCAGCACAGATACGCAGTATTTT. Its translation: CSAEVAGGLSTDTQYF.